Included here is one TCR beta chain sequence, with context. The target of this receptor is not known. No much larger clone is present one base from it, and per-base qualities are unavailable. In the prospective study, participants were roughly 18 to 100 years old, resided in about two dozen geographic areas of the United States, and were enrolled through a virtual design. To assign participants to cohorts, the prospective study relied on clinical history that participants themselves reported in a screening survey and a study questionnaire. For ImmuneRACE Cohort 3, a participant was defined as recovered based on two consecutive negative NP/OP PCR tests, clearance by a healthcare professional, or resolution of symptoms. In the prospective study, mobile phlebotomists collected whole blood, serum and a nasopharyngeal or oropharyngeal swab from each participant. Prospective study participants could optionally give additional blood draws and questionnaires over an approximately two-month period. Blood samples from the prospective study were shipped frozen or at room temperature prior to DNA extraction.

This specimen belongs to a study of blood T cell repertoires in COVID-19 (dated by TCRdb to 2018 to 2021). Some background on the complete study: The collaborator samples originated in the United States, Italy and Spain and spanned the acute and convalescent phases of COVID-19. Nearly every sample came with metadata listing a de-identified subject ID, COVID-19 status, age in years and sex. The samples were drawn from two sources: the first 160 participants of the ongoing ImmuneRACE study, and over 1,000 subjects contributed by 6 global collaborators. Subjects who had been exposed to COVID-19, were actively infected with it, or had recovered from it provided the deeply sampled blood TCRbeta repertoires that made up the dataset. The repertoires were made available in a free public database intended to serve as a resource for research on the immune response to SARS-CoV-2. The material from the prospective study consisted of cDNA or gDNA derived from T cells, B-cell-depleted T cells, or PBMCs. Where HLA class I and class II types were available, the types were taken from metadata supplied by the sample provider, not from assay-based typing.

Broad study findings and their caveats: How much clinical and demographic metadata was included differed by source and by participant, and the metadata was provided uncurated.

TCRbeta CDR3 regions were amplified from genomic DNA by means of the immunoSEQ Assay, a bias-controlled multiplex PCR. Turning to the authors' computational methods: The number of nucleated cells in each sample was estimated from the amplification of reference gene primers within the assay. To quantify the absolute abundance of each unique TCRbeta CDR3 rearrangement, sequence reads were collapsed and filtered. For each sample, productive Simpson clonality was calculated by taking the square root of Simpson's diversity index across productive rearrangements. In its TCRdb copy, this immuneACCESS table keeps in-frame sequences only and misses some clones. Where compared with another copy, unresolved V genes explain less than half of these, and the others have no known cause. The D gene and trimming were derived from the DNA, and the V and J assignments and clone size from that table. Counted in this sample were 200,000 to 250,000 clones; around 84% of them appeared once. The ten largest clones capture 1.5% to 2% of the sample.

The CDR3 starts with the cysteine, ends with the phenylalanine, and has 12 residues. Only the CDR3 region is kept as DNA, spanning 36 bases read in frame from base 1. V was cut back by 3 bases and J by 4 bases, leaving a gap of 7 bases between them. The sequenced sample consisted of PBMCs or T cells enriched from blood (not recorded which). Here the chain combines TRBV12-3 or TRBV12-4 and TRBJ2-7, with the D gene call left open. This TCR came from a man aged 35 to 55 who had recovered from COVID-19. The CDR3 loop reads CASSFVLYEQYF. The DNA sequence is given as TGTGCCAGCAGTTTTGTACTATACGAGCAGTACTTC.